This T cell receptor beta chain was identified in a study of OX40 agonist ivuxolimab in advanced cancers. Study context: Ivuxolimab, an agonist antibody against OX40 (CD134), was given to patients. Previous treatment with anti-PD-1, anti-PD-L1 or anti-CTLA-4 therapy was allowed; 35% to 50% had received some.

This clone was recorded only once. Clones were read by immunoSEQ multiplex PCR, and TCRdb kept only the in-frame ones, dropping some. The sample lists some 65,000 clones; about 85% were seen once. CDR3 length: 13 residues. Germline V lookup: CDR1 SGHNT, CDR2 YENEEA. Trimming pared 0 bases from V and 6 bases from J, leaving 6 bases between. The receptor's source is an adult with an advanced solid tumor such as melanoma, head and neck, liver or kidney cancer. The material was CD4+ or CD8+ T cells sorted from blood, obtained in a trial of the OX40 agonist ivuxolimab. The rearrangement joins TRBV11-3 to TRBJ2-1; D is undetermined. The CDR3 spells CASSLEGRNEQFF. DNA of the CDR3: TGTGCCAGCAGCTTAGAAGGGCGCAATGAGCAGTTCTTC.